These 4 T cell receptor beta chains came from one sample sequenced in a study of shared clonotypes between healthy human individuals. Only CD45RO-negative cells positively selected for CCR7 counted as naive CD8 cells, so terminally differentiated effector memory CD45RA+ cells were excluded. The table came from immunoSEQ multiplex PCR; TCRdb's copy has only in-frame clones and leaves some out. The data hold under 2,000,000 clones, with approximately 95% observed a single time. Source material: naive CD8+ T cells sorted from blood. All receptors come from a man younger than 35 in good health.

V and J are TRBV6-4 and TRBJ2-3; weak D call: TRBD2 (6 bases). The CDR3 runs 15 residues. Germline-derived CDR1 and CDR2 are MRHNA and SNTAGT. The ends were cut back, 5 bases at V and 4 bases at J, with 16 bases in the middle. As DNA, the CDR3 is TGTGCCAGCAGTATCGGAGTGGGGAGGCCAGATACGCAGTATTTT. Translating gives CASSIGVGRPDTQYF.

V is TRBV4-1 and J is TRBJ1-1; 9 bases line up with TRBD1. V gave up 3 bases and J gave up 1 base; unmatched junction bases: 9. CDR1 and CDR2 from the germline V gene are MGHRA and YSYEKL. The CDR3 is 17 amino acids. The CDR3 nucleotides read TGCGCCAGCAGCCAGGTGTATCCGGGACAGGGGAACACTGAAGCTTTCTTT. The encoded protein is CASSQVYPGQGNTEAFF.

V and J are TRBV6-1 and TRBJ2-7; D could derive from TRBD1 or TRBD2 (6 bases each). Germline V gives CDR1 MNHNS, CDR2 SASEGT. The CDR3 length is 15 residues. Trimming stripped 2 bases from V and 7 bases from J, with 18 bases between. CDR3 region: CASSELRGATGEQYF. DNA for the CDR3: TGTGCCAGCAGTGAACTAAGGGGGGCAACGGGGGAGCAGTACTTC.

As concerns this clone: Additional DNA sequences in this sample encode the identical CDR3. The rearrangement links TRBV7-9 to TRBJ2-3; D ambiguous. V dropped 0 bases and J dropped 5 bases, with 6 bases sitting between them. In germline, CDR1 is SEHNR, CDR2 FQNEAQ (reference sequence). The CDR3 runs to 13 residues. As DNA, the CDR3 is TGTGCCAGCAGCTTAGCTGGTGGAGATACGCAGTATTTT. Protein sequence: CASSLAGGDTQYF.